This T cell receptor (beta chain) is drawn from a study of T cell changes during pregnancy in multiple sclerosis. CDR3 length: 18 amino acids. The V segment lost 8 bases and the J segment 3 bases; nucleotides outside the gene matches: 15. Assay: immunoSEQ multiplex PCR; the TCRdb copy retains only in-frame clones and omits some. The repertoire holds tens of thousands of clones, with just over 90% as singletons. The sequence derives from a female donor with multiple sclerosis, enrolled in a pregnancy study. The chain combines TRBV23-1 with TRBJ2-3; 12 bases map to TRBD2. TRBV23-1 is classed as an ORF, of uncertain function. The sequencing used peripheral blood, collected after pregnancy. The DNA of the CDR3 is TGCGCCAGCGTCGCGACTAGCGGGAGAAGGACCTATACAGATACGCAGTATTTT. It translates to CASVATSGRRTYTDTQYF.